The 6 T cell receptor beta chains presented below share a single source sample, sequenced in a study of blood T cell repertoires in COVID-19. Generated by immunoSEQ multiplex PCR, the TCRdb table keeps only in-frame clones and is missing some. This sample yields 250,000 to 300,000 clones, of which approximately 82% are seen a single time; roughly 5% belongs to the top ten. Sample: peripheral blood. The receptors come from an elderly man with acute or convalescent COVID-19.

The rearrangement joins TRBV5-4 to TRBJ1-4; no clear D gene. The CDR3 is 15 residues long. Germline assignment: CDR1 SGHNT and CDR2 YYREEE (reference sequence). V dropped 4 bases and J dropped 0 bases, with 10 bases sitting between them. The CDR3 protein is CASSGRPATNEKLFF. Here the CDR3 DNA reads TGTGCCAGCAGCGGGCGACCTGCAACTAATGAAAAACTGTTTTTT.

The chain employs TRBV5-6 and TRBJ1-3; no clear D gene. The CDR3 is 13 amino acids. The V end was cut by 2 bases, the J end by 2 bases, with 5 bases between. Germline V gene sequence: CDR1 SGHDT, CDR2 YYEEEE. In nucleotides, the CDR3 is TGTGCCAGCAGCTTCTCAGCTGGAAACACCATATATTTT. Translation gives CASSFSAGNTIYF.

The sample holds many counts of this clone. The J gene is TRBJ1-2, the V gene TRBV7-8, with TRBD1 matching 9 bases. Losses at the gene ends were 7 bases for V and 2 bases for J; bases not matched to a gene: 8. CDR1 is SGHVS, CDR2 FQNEAQ, per germline. The CDR3 has 15 amino acids. The CDR3 DNA is TGTGCCAGCACGACCCACAGGGGGCCAAACTATGGCTACACCTTC. Its protein is CASTTHRGPNYGYTF.

The chain links TRBV30 to TRBJ1-3; tentative D call: TRBD1 (6 bases). CDR3 length: 13 residues. Looked up from germline, CDR1 is GTSNPN and CDR2 is SVGIG (reference sequence). V lost 1 base to trimming and J lost 16 bases, with 20 bases between them. The CDR3 sequence is CAWSGSGDTAVYF. In nucleotides, the CDR3 is TGTGCCTGGAGTGGAAGTGGGGACACGGCGGTGTATTTT.

The chain combines TRBV13 with TRBJ2-1; the match to TRBD2 covers 7 bases. This CDR3 contains 23 residues. With 2 bases clipped from V and 0 bases from J, the junction kept 25 bases outside the gene matches. In germline, CDR1 is PRHDT, CDR2 FYEKMQ (reference sequence). The CDR3 sequence: CASSLRVTAGALRNLSSYNEQFF. The CDR3 DNA sequence: TGTGCCAGCAGCTTAAGAGTTACGGCGGGAGCCTTACGGAATCTTAGCTCCTACAATGAGCAGTTCTTC.

The rearrangement joins TRBV5-6 to TRBJ2-6; D possibly corresponds to TRBD2 (6 bases). This CDR3 spans 18 amino acids. Trimming took off 2 bases at V and 4 bases at J, with 19 bases between the two ends. Looked up from germline, CDR1 is SGHDT and CDR2 is YYEEEE. As DNA, the CDR3 is TGTGCCAGCAGCTTTGGCGGGGCCCCTGGTGTAGGGGCCAACGTCCTGACTTTC. It encodes CASSFGGAPGVGANVLTF.